One sample yielded the 16 T cell receptor beta chains listed below, sequenced in a study of cytomegalovirus exposure and HLA in healthy donors (TCRdb year 2017). Libraries came from the immunoSEQ multiplex PCR assay. For the multiplex PCR, a mixture combining 60 forward primers for TCR Vbeta segments and 13 reverse primers for TCR Jbeta segments was used. The table comes from immuneACCESS by way of TCRdb, which keeps in-frame sequences with V and J called. Part of the clones is missing from these tables; in studies checked, under half for an unresolved V gene and the rest for unknown reasons. Across this sample there are about 230,000 clones, with more than 75% seen only once. The ten largest clones represent around 0.22% of the sample. The sequenced sample consisted of PBMCs. Receptor source: a girl aged 2 to 9 in good health and CMV-seronegative.

This clone came up once. The genes are TRBV6-6 and TRBJ1-2; 8 positions agree with TRBD1. The V and J ends lost 0 bases and 4 bases, in that order; junction bases with no gene match: 7. The CDR3 sequence is 16 residues long. Germline CDR1 MNHNY, CDR2 SVGAGI (reference sequence). In DNA form, the CDR3 reads TGTGCCAGCAGTTACTCCGAGACAGGGGCAATCTATGGCTACACCTTC. It yields the protein CASSYSETGAIYGYTF.

This chain links TRBV5-1 with TRBJ2-5, with 8 bases fitting TRBD2. Germline lookup yields CDR1 SGHRS and CDR2 YFSETQ. After removal of 0 bases from V and 5 bases from J, the junction contained 3 bases not matched to a gene. This CDR3 contains 14 residues. CDR3 sequence reads: CASSLAASGETQYF. The CDR3 DNA is TGCGCCAGCAGCTTGGCGGCTAGCGGGGAGACCCAGTACTTC.

The chain links TRBV6-5 to TRBJ2-7; TRBD1 matches 7 bases. Germline loops: CDR1 MNHEY, CDR2 SVGAGI. CDR3 size: 14 residues. With 6 bases clipped from V and 3 bases from J, the junction kept 8 bases outside the gene matches. The CDR3 sequence is CASRTRDSFYEQYF. As DNA, the CDR3 is TGTGCCAGCAGGACCCGGGACAGCTTCTACGAGCAGTACTTC.

V and J are TRBV6-6 and TRBJ2-1; maybe TRBD2 (6 bases). Trimming removed 8 bases from V and 4 bases from J, with 18 bases in between. Germline V gene lookup returns CDR1 MNHNY and CDR2 SVGAGI (reference sequence). The length of the CDR3 is 15 residues. The CDR3 reads CASGDLGRWYNEQFF. The CDR3 nucleotides read TGTGCCAGCGGAGACTTGGGGAGGTGGTACAATGAGCAGTTCTTC.

V is TRBV6-1 and J is TRBJ2-5; D perhaps matches TRBD2 (6 bases). The CDR3 has 13 amino acids. From germline, CDR1 is MNHNS and CDR2 SASEGT. Trimming removed 4 bases from V and 5 bases from J, with 11 bases in between. The CDR3 sequence is CASSVAGRETQYF. The CDR3, as DNA: TGTGCCAGCAGTGTGGCGGGACGCGAGACCCAGTACTTC.

V and J are TRBV11-2 and TRBJ2-7, with a tentative D call TRBD2 (5 bases). CDR3 size: 12 residues. Germline V gene lookup returns CDR1 SGHAT and CDR2 FQNNGV. V was clipped by 7 bases and J by 3 bases, with 10 bases between them. CDR3 amino acids: CASTLEGYEQYF. DNA of the CDR3: TGTGCCAGCACCCTCGAGGGCTACGAGCAGTACTTC. Full variable domain (missing parts from reference TRBV11-2 and TRBJ2-7): EAGVAQSPRYKIIEKRQSVAFWCNPISGHATLYWYQQILGQGPKLLIQFQNNGVVDDSQLPKDRFSAERLKGVDSTLKIQPAKLEDSAVYLCASTLEGYEQYFGPGTRLTVT.

CDR3 in amino acids: CSVDSALPPYGYTF. The CDR3 DNA reads as TGCAGCGTTGATTCGGCACTACCCCCGTATGGCTACACCTTC. The rearrangement uses TRBV29-1 and TRBJ1-2; no definite D call. Germline lookup yields CDR1 SQVTM and CDR2 ANQGSEA. CDR3 size: 14 residues. V shed 3 bases and J shed 5 bases, with 16 bases lying between them. Full variable domain (rest looked up from reference TRBV29-1 and TRBJ1-2): SAVISQKPSRDICQRGTSLTIQCQVDSQVTMMFWYRQQPGQSLTLIATANQGSEATYESGFVIDKFPISRPNLTFSTLTVSNMSPEDSSIYLCSVDSALPPYGYTFGSGTRLTVV.

On this clone itself: This specimen includes other DNA sequences encoding the same CDR3. V and J are TRBV5-1 and TRBJ2-1; 9 bases fit TRBD2. The V gene end was trimmed by 0 bases and the J gene end by 3 bases; junction bases not matched to a gene: 1. This CDR3 has 15 amino acids. In germline, CDR1 is SGHRS, CDR2 YFSETQ. The CDR3 DNA sequence: TGCGCCAGCAGCTTGGCTAGCGGGGACTACAATGAGCAGTTCTTC. Encoded protein: CASSLASGDYNEQFF.

V usage is TRBV30 and J usage is TRBJ1-6; possibly TRBD1 for D (5 bases). The germline gives CDR1 GTSNPN, CDR2 SVGIG (reference sequence). Trimming left V 5 bases short and J 4 bases short, with 18 bases between. This CDR3 is built from 16 residues. For the CDR3, the DNA is TGTGCCTGGGGGGAGGGTGACAGCGTTTATAATTCACCCCTCCACTTT. Its translation is CAWGEGDSVYNSPLHF.

This clone was seen more than once but under ten times. CDR3 DNA sequence: TGTGCCAGCAGTTCACCAGGGGGCGGTGAAAAACTGTTTTTT. It specifies CASSSPGGGEKLFF. The rearrangement joins TRBV7-9 to TRBJ1-4, with 8 positions matching TRBD1. Losses at the gene ends were 6 bases for V and 7 bases for J; bases not matched to a gene: 7. The germline V gene has CDR1 SEHNR and CDR2 FQNEAQ (reference sequence). There are 14 residues in the CDR3.

The CDR3 loop is CASSLELAVPYEQYF. The CDR3 DNA reads as TGTGCCAGCAGCTTAGAACTAGCGGTACCCTACGAGCAGTACTTC. The chain carries TRBV7-8 and TRBJ2-7, with TRBD2 matching over 8 bases. The germline V gene has CDR1 SGHVS and CDR2 FQNEAQ. CDR3 length: 15 residues. V lost 1 base to trimming and J lost 2 bases; unmatched junction nucleotides: 4.

The CDR3, as DNA: TGTGCCAGCAGCGAAACCGGGACAGGGGGGAACACCGGGGAGCTGTTTTTT. Translation gives CASSETGTGGNTGELFF. The rearrangement joins TRBV2 to TRBJ2-2, with TRBD1 matching over 11 bases. J lost 1 base, V lost 6 bases, and 7 bases had no gene match. The CDR3 is 17 amino acids. CDR1 is SNHLY and CDR2 is FYNNEI in the germline V gene.

The gene calls are TRBV19 and TRBJ2-1; D is possibly TRBD2 (5 bases). CDR3 size: 14 residues. Germline loops: CDR1 LNHDA, CDR2 SQIVND (reference sequence). With 5 bases removed from V and 6 bases from J, the gap between germline ends came to 14 bases. DNA of the CDR3: TGTGCCAGTAGTGGACGTACTAGGACCAATGAGCAGTTCTTC. This translates into CASSGRTRTNEQFF.

V usage is TRBV29-1 and J usage is TRBJ2-1; 14 nucleotides align to TRBD2. CDR3 length: 15 amino acids. Germline V gives CDR1 SQVTM, CDR2 ANQGSEA. Germline trimming cut 7 bases from V and 6 bases from J; bases unmatched to any gene: 8. DNA for the CDR3: TGCAGCGGCAGGACTAGCGGGGGGAAGGTCAATGAGCAGTTCTTC. Translated: CSGRTSGGKVNEQFF.

The V and J genes are TRBV14 and TRBJ2-5; 7 nucleotides match TRBD1. The junction had 6 bases not matched to a gene; V was cut back by 4 bases and J by 1 base. The CDR3 consists of 15 residues. The V gene's germline CDR1 is SGHDN and CDR2 FVKESK. DNA of the CDR3: TGTGCCAGCAGCCCGACAGGGAGACCCCAAGAGACCCAGTACTTC. It codes for CASSPTGRPQETQYF.

The chain has TRBV27 and TRBJ2-5; 7 bases align to TRBD1. Germline V gives CDR1 MNHEY, CDR2 SMNVEV (reference sequence). This CDR3 has 14 residues. V shed 2 bases and J 2 bases; nucleotides not matched to a gene: 2. CDR3 loop: CASSLRGRQETQYF. DNA for the CDR3: TGTGCCAGCAGTTTAAGGGGGCGTCAAGAGACCCAGTACTTC.